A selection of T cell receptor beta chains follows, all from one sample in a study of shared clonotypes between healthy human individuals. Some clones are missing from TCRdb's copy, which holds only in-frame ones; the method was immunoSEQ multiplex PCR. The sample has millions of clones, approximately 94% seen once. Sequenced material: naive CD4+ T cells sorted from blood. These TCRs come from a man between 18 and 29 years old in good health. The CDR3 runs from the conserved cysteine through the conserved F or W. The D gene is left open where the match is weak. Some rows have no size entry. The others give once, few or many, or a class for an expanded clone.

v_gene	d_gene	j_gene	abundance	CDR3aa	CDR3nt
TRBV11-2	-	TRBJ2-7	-	CASSLNFAGALGYEQYF	TGTGCCAGCAGCTTAAATTTCGCGGGGGCCCTCGGGTACGAGCAGTACTTC
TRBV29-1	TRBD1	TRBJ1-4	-	CSVSAGGFNEKLFF	TGCAGCGTTTCGGCAGGGGGCTTTAATGAAAAACTGTTTTTT
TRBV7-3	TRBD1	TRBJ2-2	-	CASSQGAGELFF	TGTGCCAGCAGTCAGGGGGCCGGGGAGCTGTTTTTT
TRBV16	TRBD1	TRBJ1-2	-	CASSQTGDGYTF	TGTGCCAGCAGCCAAACAGGGGATGGCTACACCTTC
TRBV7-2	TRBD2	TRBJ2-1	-	CASSARLAGVDEQFF	TGTGCCAGCAGCGCAAGACTAGCGGGAGTAGATGAGCAGTTCTTC
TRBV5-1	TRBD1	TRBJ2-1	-	CASTDRVLDEQFF	TGCGCCAGCACCGACAGGGTGTTGGATGAGCAGTTCTTC
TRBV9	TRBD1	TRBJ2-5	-	CASSFLDRGPETQYF	TGTGCCAGCAGCTTTTTAGACAGGGGGCCAGAGACCCAGTACTTC
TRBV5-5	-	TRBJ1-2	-	CASSLGQGNGYTF	TGTGCCAGCAGCTTAGGGCAGGGAAATGGCTACACCTTC
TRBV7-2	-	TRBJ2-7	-	CASSLDAGSSYEQYF	TGTGCCAGCAGCTTAGACGCGGGAAGCTCCTACGAGCAGTACTTC
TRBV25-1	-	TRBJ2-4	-	CASSGGATKNIQYF	TGTGCCAGCAGTGGGGGGGCGACCAAAAACATTCAGTACTTC
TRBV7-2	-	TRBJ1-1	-	CASSLDLTISEAFF	TGTGCCAGCAGCTTAGACCTCACGATCTCTGAAGCTTTCTTT
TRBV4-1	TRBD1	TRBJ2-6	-	CASSQPDRRLSGANVLTF	TGCGCCAGCAGCCAACCGGACAGGCGCCTTTCTGGGGCCAACGTCCTGACTTTC
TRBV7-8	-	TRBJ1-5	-	CASSPGTPTYSNQPQHF	TGTGCCAGCAGCCCCGGGACGCCTACGTATAGCAATCAGCCCCAGCATTTT
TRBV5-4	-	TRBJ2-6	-	CASSPRQTSGANVLTF	TGTGCCAGCAGCCCTCGACAAACCTCTGGGGCCAACGTCCTGACTTTC
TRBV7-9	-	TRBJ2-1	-	CASSLAPTSSRAQFF	TGTGCCAGCAGCTTAGCCCCAACCAGCTCCCGAGCGCAGTTCTTC
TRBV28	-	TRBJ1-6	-	CASRPTELVYNSPLHF	TGTGCCAGCAGACCTACAGAGTTAGTCTATAATTCACCCCTCCACTTT
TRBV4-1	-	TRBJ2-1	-	CASSLTYSKGYNEQFF	TGCGCCAGCAGCCTGACATACTCCAAGGGGTACAATGAGCAGTTCTTC
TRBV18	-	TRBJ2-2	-	CASSPFPGRTNTGELFF	TGTGCCAGCTCACCTTTTCCAGGGCGAACGAACACCGGGGAGCTGTTTTTT
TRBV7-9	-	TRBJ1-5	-	CASSFWSPGLSNQPQHF	TGTGCCAGCAGCTTCTGGTCTCCAGGACTTAGCAATCAGCCCCAGCATTTT
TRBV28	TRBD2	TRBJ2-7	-	CASSSQRGSYEQYF	TGTGCCAGCAGTTCCCAGCGGGGGTCCTACGAGCAGTACTTC
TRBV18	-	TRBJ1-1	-	CASSPMGPGANTEAFF	TGTGCCAGCTCGCCGATGGGTCCGGGGGCGAACACTGAAGCTTTCTTT
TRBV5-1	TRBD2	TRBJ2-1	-	CASSLSTSGRTINEQFF	TGCGCCAGCAGCTTAAGTACTAGCGGGAGGACGATTAATGAGCAGTTCTTC
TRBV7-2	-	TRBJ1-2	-	CASSPMVADTKTYTF	TGTGCCAGCAGCCCGATGGTCGCAGATACTAAGACCTACACCTTC
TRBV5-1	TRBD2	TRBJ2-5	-	CASRLAGEAVQTQYF	TGCGCCAGTCGACTAGCGGGAGAAGCAGTACAGACCCAGTACTTC
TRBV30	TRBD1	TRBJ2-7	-	CAWNPSGGNYEQYF	TGTGCCTGGAATCCCTCAGGGGGCAACTACGAGCAGTACTTC
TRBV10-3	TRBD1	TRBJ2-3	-	CAIRGRTGGKDTQYF	TGTGCCATCAGGGGTCGGACAGGGGGCAAAGATACGCAGTATTTT
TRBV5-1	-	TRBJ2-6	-	CASIGTSGANVLTF	TGCGCCAGCATAGGGACCTCTGGGGCCAACGTCCTGACTTTC
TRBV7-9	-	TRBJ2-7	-	CASSLVSASYEQYF	TGTGCCAGCAGCTTAGTAAGCGCCTCCTACGAGCAGTACTTC
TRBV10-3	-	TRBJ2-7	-	CAISEGAGNTYEQYF	TGTGCCATCAGTGAGGGGGCGGGGAACACCTACGAGCAGTACTTC
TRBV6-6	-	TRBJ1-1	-	CASSRADRSTEAFF	TGTGCCAGCAGCCGAGCCGACAGGTCAACTGAAGCTTTCTTT
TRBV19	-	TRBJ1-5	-	CASRASGGRNGQPQHF	TGTGCCAGTAGAGCCTCAGGAGGGAGGAATGGTCAGCCCCAGCATTTT
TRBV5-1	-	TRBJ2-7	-	CASSQEGAREQYF	TGCGCCAGCAGCCAGGAGGGGGCCAGGGAGCAGTACTTC
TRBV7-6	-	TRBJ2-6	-	CASSRFRGTDLSGANVLTF	TGTGCCAGCAGCCGATTCCGGGGGACCGATCTCTCTGGGGCCAACGTCCTGACTTTC
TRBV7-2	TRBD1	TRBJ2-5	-	CASSLDRGRETQYF	TGTGCCAGCAGCTTGGACAGGGGACGAGAGACCCAGTACTTC
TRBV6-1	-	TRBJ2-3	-	CASRGLAVGTDTQYF	TGTGCCAGCAGGGGTTTAGCGGTTGGCACAGATACGCAGTATTTT
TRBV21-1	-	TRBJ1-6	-	CASRGPNSPLHF	TGTGCCAGCAGGGGTCCTAATTCACCCCTCCACTTT
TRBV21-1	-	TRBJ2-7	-	CASSKEDRYEQYF	TGTGCCAGCAGCAAAGAGGACCGCTACGAGCAGTACTTC
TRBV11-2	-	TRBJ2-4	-	CASTPDILAKNIQYF	TGTGCCAGCACCCCGGACATTCTAGCCAAAAACATTCAGTACTTC
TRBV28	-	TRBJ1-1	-	CASSPRGNTEAFF	TGTGCCAGCAGCCCGAGAGGGAACACTGAAGCTTTCTTT
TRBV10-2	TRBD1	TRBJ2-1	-	CASRETGHSYNEQFF	TGCGCCAGCAGAGAGACAGGGCACTCCTACAATGAGCAGTTCTTC
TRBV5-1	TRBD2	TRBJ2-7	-	CASSLEGGPYEQYF	TGCGCCAGCAGCTTGGAGGGAGGGCCTTACGAGCAGTACTTC
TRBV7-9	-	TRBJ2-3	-	CASSSPHTTDTQYF	TGTGCCAGCAGCTCCCCTCACACCACAGATACGCAGTATTTT
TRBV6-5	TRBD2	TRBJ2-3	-	CASSRTSGGANTQYF	TGTGCCAGCAGCCGAACTAGCGGGGGGGCGAATACGCAGTATTTT
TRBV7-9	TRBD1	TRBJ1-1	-	CASSAGQGGSEAFF	TGTGCCAGCAGCGCGGGACAGGGGGGGTCCGAAGCTTTCTTT
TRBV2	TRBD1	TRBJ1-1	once	CASSEVRQGGTTEAFF	TGTGCCAGCAGTGAAGTCCGCCAGGGGGGAACCACTGAAGCTTTCTTT
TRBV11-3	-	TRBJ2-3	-	CASSLDADTQYF	TGTGCCAGCAGCTTAGACGCAGATACGCAGTATTTT
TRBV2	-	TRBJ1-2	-	CASSSGQNYGYTF	TGTGCCAGCAGTTCCGGACAGAACTATGGCTACACCTTC
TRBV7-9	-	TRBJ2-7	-	CASSTMTRLLGQEDEQYF	TGTGCCAGCAGCACAATGACCCGTCTTTTGGGGCAAGAGGACGAGCAGTACTTC
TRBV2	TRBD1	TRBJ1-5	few	CASSGGQGKGQPQHF	TGTGCCAGCAGTGGCGGACAGGGTAAAGGACAGCCCCAGCATTTT
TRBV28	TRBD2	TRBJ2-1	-	CASSTLAGFDEQFF	TGTGCCAGCAGTACCCTAGCGGGGTTCGATGAGCAGTTCTTC
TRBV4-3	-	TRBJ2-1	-	CASSQGNEQFF	TGCGCCAGCAGCCAGGGAAATGAGCAGTTCTTC
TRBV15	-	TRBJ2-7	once	CATSREGREQYF	TGTGCCACCAGCAGAGAGGGGCGCGAGCAGTACTTC
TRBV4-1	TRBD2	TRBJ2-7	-	CASSRLPGLAGNEQYF	TGCGCCAGCAGCCGCCTCCCCGGCCTAGCGGGAAACGAGCAGTACTTC